The rows below give T cell receptor beta chains drawn from one sample of a study of cytomegalovirus exposure and HLA in healthy donors. Sequencing used immunoSEQ multiplex PCR; TCRdb keeps in-frame clones, though not all of them. The sample lists fewer than 100,000 clones; roughly 79% were seen once. Sequencing used PBMCs. Every receptor here comes from a female donor in good health and CMV-seronegative. CDR3s include the opening cysteine and the closing phenylalanine or tryptophan. A D gene is named only where the DNA matches it firmly. A clone size is listed for some rows: how often the clone was seen (once, few, many), or a class if it is expanded.

few,TRBJ1-4,TRBV5-6,15,TRBD1,TGTGCCAGCAGCTTGTTACAGGGGCAGAATGAAAAACTGTTTTTT,CASSLLQGQNEKLFF
NA,TRBJ1-3,TRBV29-1,14,NA,TGCAGCGTGGCCGGGACACACCCGGGAACCACCATATATTTT,CSVAGTHPGTTIYF
NA,TRBJ2-1,TRBV7-9,16,TRBD1,TGTGCCAGCAGCTTATGGGGGACAGGAGCCTACAATGAGCAGTTCTTC,CASSLWGTGAYNEQFF
few,TRBJ1-2,TRBV4-2,15,NA,TGTGCCAGCAGCCAAGATCTGAAGGGGATGTATGGCTACACCTTC,CASSQDLKGMYGYTF
few,TRBJ1-5,TRBV9,14,NA,TGTGCCAGCAGCGACCGGTATAGCAATCAGCCCCAGCATTTT,CASSDRYSNQPQHF
NA,TRBJ2-1,TRBV29-1,15,TRBD2,TGCAGCGTTGGTAAGCGGGGTCCTTTTAAAAATGAGCAGTTCTTC,CSVGKRGPFKNEQFF
NA,TRBJ1-5,TRBV19,20,TRBD1,TGTGCCAGTAGTACGCCATACTCCGGGACAGGGAGTAGTTCATATCAGCCCCAGCATTTT,CASSTPYSGTGSSSYQPQHF
NA,TRBJ1-4,TRBV27,15,TRBD1,TGTGCCAGCAGTCTTCGGACAGGGTTAGGTGAAAAACTGTTTTTT,CASSLRTGLGEKLFF
NA,TRBJ2-2,TRBV18,17,TRBD1,TGTGCCAGCTCCAACTCCCAGGGGGCTATGAACACCGGGGAGCTGTTTTTT,CASSNSQGAMNTGELFF
NA,TRBJ2-5,TRBV7-8,12,NA,TGTGCCAGCGGGAGAGTCCGGGAGACCCAGTACTTC,CASGRVRETQYF
NA,TRBJ1-1,TRBV28,13,NA,TGTGCCAGCAGTTTTTTTGCGCGGGCTGAAGCTTTCTTT,CASSFFARAEAFF
NA,TRBJ2-3,TRBV5-4,19,TRBD2,TGTGCCAGCAGCCGGGGTCTGGCTAGCGGGGGGCAGGACACAGATACGCAGTATTTT,CASSRGLASGGQDTDTQYF
NA,TRBJ2-1,TRBV5-4,15,NA,TGTGCCAGCAGCTTGGAGCGGACCTCCTACAATGAGCAGTTCTTC,CASSLERTSYNEQFF
NA,TRBJ1-4,TRBV7-9,15,TRBD1,TGTGCCAGCAGCCTGTCAGCAGGGGGAGGAGAAAAACTGTTTTTT,CASSLSAGGGEKLFF
NA,TRBJ1-1,TRBV19,13,NA,TGTGCCAGTAGTCACACCTTGAACACTGAAGCTTTCTTT,CASSHTLNTEAFF
NA,TRBJ1-3,TRBV6-5,14,NA,TGTGCCAGCAGTTACTCCCCGGGGGGAAACACCATATATTTT,CASSYSPGGNTIYF
once,TRBJ2-7,TRBV5-6,16,NA,TGTGCCAGCAGCTTGGATCGCAGCTTAAGGGGCTACGAGCAGTACTTC,CASSLDRSLRGYEQYF
NA,TRBJ2-2,TRBV4-2,15,TRBD2,TGTGCCAGCAGGAGACAGCGGGAGAACACCGGGGAGCTGTTTTTT,CASRRQRENTGELFF
NA,TRBJ2-2,TRBV7-6,18,TRBD2,TGTGCCAGCAGCTTACTAGCGGGGGTCCTCGGGAACACCGGGGAGCTGTTTTTT,CASSLLAGVLGNTGELFF
once,TRBJ2-7,TRBV19,14,TRBD1,TGTGCCAGTAGTATAGCGGGACAGGACTACGAGCAGTACTTC,CASSIAGQDYEQYF
NA,TRBJ2-5,TRBV2,15,TRBD1,TGTGCCAGCAGTGACGGACAGGGGGGATTTGAGACCCAGTACTTC,CASSDGQGGFETQYF
NA,TRBJ2-5,TRBV30,13,NA,TGTGCCTGGAGTCGGCAGGGTGGAGAGACCCAGTACTTC,CAWSRQGGETQYF
NA,TRBJ2-6,TRBV28,15,NA,TGTGCCAGCAGTGCCCCCGGGGCTGGGGCCAACGTCCTGACTTTC,CASSAPGAGANVLTF
once,TRBJ2-2,TRBV20-1,11,NA,TGCAGTGCCCGCGGTGGGGGGGAGCTGTTTTTT,CSARGGGELFF
few,TRBJ1-2,TRBV6-1,14,TRBD1,TGTGCCAGCAGCGAACAGGGGGTTGGCTATGGCTACACCTTC,CASSEQGVGYGYTF
few,TRBJ1-1,TRBV5-1,13,NA,TGCGCCAGCAGCGAACAGGGGAACACTGAAGCTTTCTTT,CASSEQGNTEAFF
NA,TRBJ2-1,TRBV28,14,NA,TGTGCCAGCAGTTTACAGGAGGGCGGGGATGAGCAGTTCTTC,CASSLQEGGDEQFF
NA,TRBJ2-1,TRBV6-1,14,NA,TGTGCCAGCAGTGAAGCATGGACTTCCAATGAGCAGTTCTTC,CASSEAWTSNEQFF
NA,TRBJ2-5,TRBV2,15,TRBD2,TGTGCCAGCAGCGATAGCGGGAGGGCCCAAGAGACCCAGTACTTC,CASSDSGRAQETQYF
NA,TRBJ1-5,TRBV6-5,12,NA,TGTGCCAGCAGCCCATCCCAGGGGCCCCAGCATTTT,CASSPSQGPQHF
NA,TRBJ1-6,TRBV2,12,NA,TGTGCCAGCAGTCCACCAGGGTCACCCCTCCACTTT,CASSPPGSPLHF
few,TRBJ1-6,TRBV5-5,14,NA,TGTGCCAGCAGCTACGGAGGGGCGCGTTCACCCCTCCACTTT,CASSYGGARSPLHF
NA,TRBJ2-7,TRBV5-5,12,NA,TGTGCCAGCAGCTTGGATGGTAAACACAACGACTTC,CASSLDGKHNDF
NA,TRBJ2-7,TRBV7-9,14,TRBD1,TGTGCCAGCAGCCCTAAACAGGGGGCCTACGAGCAGTACTTC,CASSPKQGAYEQYF
NA,TRBJ1-5,TRBV6-5,14,NA,TGTGCCAGCAGCGGACACTCCGCCAATCAGCCCCAGCATTTT,CASSGHSANQPQHF
NA,TRBJ1-1,TRBV7-6,16,NA,TGTGCCAGCAGCTTAGAAGAAGGGAGTACCGACACTGAAGCTTTCTTT,CASSLEEGSTDTEAFF
NA,TRBJ2-7,TRBV6-5,15,TRBD2,TGTGCCAGCAGTTACCCTGTTAGCGGGGTGGTCGAGCAGTACTTC,CASSYPVSGVVEQYF
few,TRBJ1-1,TRBV5-1,13,TRBD1,TGCGCCAGCAGCGGACAGGAGAACACTGAAGCTTTCTTT,CASSGQENTEAFF
NA,TRBJ2-6,TRBV7-2,16,NA,TGTGCCAGCAGCTTAGGTCCTTCTTCTGGGGCCAACGTCCTGACTTTC,CASSLGPSSGANVLTF
NA,TRBJ1-5,TRBV7-9,14,TRBD1,TGTGCCAGCAGCTTAAAAAGGGGGCGTCAGCCCCAGCATTTT,CASSLKRGRQPQHF
NA,TRBJ1-5,TRBV2,15,TRBD1,TGTGCCAGCAGGACCGACAGGGGCGGCAATCAGCCCCAGCATTTT,CASRTDRGGNQPQHF
NA,TRBJ2-5,TRBV28,14,NA,TGTGCCAGCAGTTCCCGGGTCCTCGGAGAGACCCAGTACTTC,CASSSRVLGETQYF
NA,TRBJ2-7,TRBV10-3,13,TRBD1,TGTGCCATCAGTGAGGGGACAGTCTACGAGCAGTACTTC,CAISEGTVYEQYF
NA,TRBJ1-2,TRBV28,12,TRBD1,TGTGCCAGCAGTTACAGGGGGCATGGCTACACCTTC,CASSYRGHGYTF
NA,TRBJ1-2,TRBV5-1,14,TRBD1,TGCGCCAGCAGCCCGGGGACAGCGAACTATGGCTACACCTTC,CASSPGTANYGYTF
few,TRBJ1-4,TRBV10-3,13,NA,TGTGCCATCAGTGGCACTCCTAATGAAAAACTGTTTTTT,CAISGTPNEKLFF
NA,TRBJ2-5,TRBV28,15,NA,TGTGCCAGCAGTTTATATCGTGCCAGCCAAGAGACCCAGTACTTC,CASSLYRASQETQYF
NA,TRBJ1-1,TRBV28,14,NA,TGTGCCAGCAGCCCTGTGGGAGGGGGCACTGAAGCTTTCTTT,CASSPVGGGTEAFF
NA,TRBJ2-1,TRBV6-1,11,TRBD1,TGTGCCAGCACTGTGACAGGGTTGCAGTTCTTC,CASTVTGLQFF
NA,TRBJ1-1,TRBV5-6,15,TRBD1,TGTGCCAGCAGCTTTACAGGGGTTGTGAACACTGAAGCTTTCTTT,CASSFTGVVNTEAFF
NA,TRBJ1-4,TRBV27,15,NA,TGTGCCAGCAGCCGGCCCGGGGTAGCTAATGAAAAACTGTTTTTT,CASSRPGVANEKLFF
NA,TRBJ1-2,TRBV30,16,TRBD1,TGTGCCTGGAGCCCACCACCGGGACAGGGATCCTATGGCTACACCTTC,CAWSPPPGQGSYGYTF
few,TRBJ2-1,TRBV2,12,NA,TGTGCCAGCAGTGAGTTCGGGGTTGAGCAGTTCTTC,CASSEFGVEQFF
few,TRBJ2-3,TRBV10-3,16,TRBD2,TGTGCCATCAGTGGGGAGGGCCAACAGAGCACAGATACGCAGTATTTT,CAISGEGQQSTDTQYF
once,TRBJ2-7,TRBV15,14,NA,TGTGCCACCAGCAGAGACATCACCGGCTACGAGCAGTACTTC,CATSRDITGYEQYF
few,TRBJ2-7,TRBV15,12,NA,TGTGCCACCAGCACGGGAGACTACGAGCAGTACTTC,CATSTGDYEQYF
few,TRBJ2-2,TRBV28,20,TRBD2,TGTGCCAGCAGTCAAGACCCTCTCGGCCGGGAGGATTTGAACACCGGGGAGCTGTTTTTT,CASSQDPLGREDLNTGELFF
NA,TRBJ2-1,TRBV19,16,TRBD2,TGTGCCAGTGGAGGCGGGAGGGCCCTCAGGGCGAATGAGCAGTTCTTC,CASGGGRALRANEQFF